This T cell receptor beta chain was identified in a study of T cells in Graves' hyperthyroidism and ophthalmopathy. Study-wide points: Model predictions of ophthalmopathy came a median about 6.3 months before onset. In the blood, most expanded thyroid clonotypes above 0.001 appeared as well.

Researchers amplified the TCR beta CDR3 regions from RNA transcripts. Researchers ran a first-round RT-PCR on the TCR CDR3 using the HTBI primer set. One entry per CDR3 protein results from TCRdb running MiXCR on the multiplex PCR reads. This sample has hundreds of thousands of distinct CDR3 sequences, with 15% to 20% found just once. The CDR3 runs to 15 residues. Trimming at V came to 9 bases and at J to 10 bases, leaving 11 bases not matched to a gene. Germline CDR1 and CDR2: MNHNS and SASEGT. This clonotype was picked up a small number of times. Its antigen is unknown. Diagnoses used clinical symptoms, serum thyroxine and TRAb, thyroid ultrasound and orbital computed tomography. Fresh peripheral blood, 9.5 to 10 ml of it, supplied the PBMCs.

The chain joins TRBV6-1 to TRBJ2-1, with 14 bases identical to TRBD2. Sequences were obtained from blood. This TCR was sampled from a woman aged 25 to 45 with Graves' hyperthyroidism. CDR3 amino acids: CASTSGTSGSGEQFF. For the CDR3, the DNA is TGTGCCAGTACTTCCGGGACTAGCGGGAGCGGCGAGCAGTTCTTC.